The entry that follows covers one T cell receptor beta chain sequence. The antigen is undetermined. Additional DNA sequences in this sample encode the identical CDR3. This entry belongs to a study of cytomegalovirus exposure and HLA in healthy donors. Study conclusions and caveats: The study labeled fewer than 200 TCR beta chains cytomegalovirus-associated.

Primers for the PCR totalled 60 Vbeta and 13 Jbeta. The data were produced by immunoSEQ multiplex PCR, yet TCRdb's version contains in-frame clones alone and is incomplete. Of about 120,000 clones detected, approximately 70% appear once; the ten largest clones hold roughly 9%. The germline V gene has CDR1 SGHTA and CDR2 FQGNSA. This CDR3 is built from 12 residues. V was clipped by 1 base and J by 5 bases, with 5 bases between them. This receptor was identified in a woman in her thirties or forties in good health and CMV-seropositive. Material: PBMCs. The chain couples TRBV7-2 to TRBJ2-5, with no clear D. CDR3 bases: TGTGCCAGCAGCTTAGATCTGGAGACCCAGTACTTC. The encoded protein is CASSLDLETQYF.